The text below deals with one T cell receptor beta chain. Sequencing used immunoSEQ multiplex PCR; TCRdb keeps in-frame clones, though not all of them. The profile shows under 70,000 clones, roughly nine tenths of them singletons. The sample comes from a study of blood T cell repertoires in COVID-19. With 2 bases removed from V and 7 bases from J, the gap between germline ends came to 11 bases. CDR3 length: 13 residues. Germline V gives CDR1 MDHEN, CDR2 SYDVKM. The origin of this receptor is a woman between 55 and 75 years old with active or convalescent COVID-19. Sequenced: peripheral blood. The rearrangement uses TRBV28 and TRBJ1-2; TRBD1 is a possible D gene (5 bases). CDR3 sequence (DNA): TGTGCCAGCAGTTTAGGCAGGGTCTCTGGCTACACCTTC. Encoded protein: CASSLGRVSGYTF.